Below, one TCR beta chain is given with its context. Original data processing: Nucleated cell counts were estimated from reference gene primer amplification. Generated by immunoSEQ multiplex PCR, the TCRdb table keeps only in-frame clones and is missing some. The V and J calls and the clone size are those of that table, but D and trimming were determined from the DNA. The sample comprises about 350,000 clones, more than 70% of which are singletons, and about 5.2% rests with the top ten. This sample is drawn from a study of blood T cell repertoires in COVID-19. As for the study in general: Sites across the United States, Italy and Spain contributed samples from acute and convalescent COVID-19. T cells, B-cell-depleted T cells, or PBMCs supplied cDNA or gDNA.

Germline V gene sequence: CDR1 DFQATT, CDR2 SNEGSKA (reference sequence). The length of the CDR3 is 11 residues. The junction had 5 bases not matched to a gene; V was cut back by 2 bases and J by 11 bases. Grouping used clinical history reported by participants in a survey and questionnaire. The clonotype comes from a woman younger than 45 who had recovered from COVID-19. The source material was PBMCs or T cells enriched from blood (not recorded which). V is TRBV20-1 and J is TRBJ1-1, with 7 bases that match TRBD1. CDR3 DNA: TGCAGTGCTAGACTGGAGGGGGCCGCTTTCTTT. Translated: CSARLEGAAFF.